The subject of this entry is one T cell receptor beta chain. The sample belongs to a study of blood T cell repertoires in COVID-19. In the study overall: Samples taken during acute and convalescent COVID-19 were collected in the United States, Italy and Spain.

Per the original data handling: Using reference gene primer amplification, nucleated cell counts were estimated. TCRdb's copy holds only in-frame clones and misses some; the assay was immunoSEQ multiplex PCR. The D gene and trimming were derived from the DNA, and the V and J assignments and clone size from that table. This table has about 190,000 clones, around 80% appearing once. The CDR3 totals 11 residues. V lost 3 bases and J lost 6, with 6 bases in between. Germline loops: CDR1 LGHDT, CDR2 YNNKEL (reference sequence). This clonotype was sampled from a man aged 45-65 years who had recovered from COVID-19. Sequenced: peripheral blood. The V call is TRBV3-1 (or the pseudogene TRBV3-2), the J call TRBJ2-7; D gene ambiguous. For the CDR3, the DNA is TGTGCCAGCAGCCAGAGTTTCGAGCAGTACTTC. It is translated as CASSQSFEQYF.